This paragraph reports one T cell receptor beta chain. This clonotype has more than one count but fewer than ten. The specificity of this receptor is unknown. The input lacks base qualities; no much larger clone sits a single base away. These data are taken from a study of blood T cells in healthy people across ages (dated by TCRdb to between 2015 and 2016). Context from the whole study: Template switching captured roughly one uniquely barcoded TCR beta cDNA molecule per two T cells in model experiments. Age-related changes in TCR beta repertoire diversity were measured in the study by deep sequencing normalized with unique cDNA molecular identifiers. The donors were divided into four age groups: young (average approximately 16 years), middle-aged (approximately 41), aged (around 67) and long-lived (more than 75). To avoid experimental bias, donors of different ages were distributed randomly across sequencing lanes. Two additional independent replicas of 1 million unique cDNA reads from the same blood draw were analyzed for two donors (one aged 18 to 29 and one aged 80 or older).

Library creation used 5' RACE. The sequencer was an Illumina HiSeq 2500. A second PCR of roughly 7 to 11 cycles was run with a J-beta primer mix and a sample-barcoded 5' primer. A template-switch 5' adaptor carrying 12 random nucleotides introduced a unique molecular identifier onto each TCR beta cDNA molecule. At least 2.5 million CDR3-containing paired-end reads were obtained from each sample. The Mint cDNA synthesis kit, primed by a TRBC-specific oligonucleotide, was used to synthesize first-strand cDNA from all RNA. After uracil-DNA glycosylase treatment, a first 18-cycle PCR used universal primers M1SS and BC2_uni_R on all cDNA. Processing in the source paper ran as follows. Each sample was normalized by randomly selecting 1 million high-quality reads, each carrying a distinct molecular identifier. Reads sharing molecular identifiers were discarded rather than binned into consensus sequences. MiTCR, run with a Q25 quality threshold and the strictest error-elimination algorithm, handled CDR3 identification, clonotype clustering and error correction. Lower-bound total TCR beta diversity was estimated with a nonparametric unseen species model using Euler transformation. TCRdb reanalyzed the raw reads on its own, using fastp at Q25 for trimming and MiXCR for clone calling, and kept in-frame beta chains. Rows merge per CDR3 protein into single entries with the most common DNA and genes. None of the V and J calls come from the authors' own analysis; TCRdb made them. The sample table lists some 1.6 million distinct CDR3 sequences, around 36% of them with a count of one. The biggest ten clones account for roughly 10% of the sample.

General study outcomes and caveats: Because donor CMV infection status was unknown, age-related changes in expanded clonotypes were potentially confounded. Because profiling used bulk unsorted PBMCs, naive and antigen-experienced compartments could not be compared conclusively. A strong correlation was found between observed TCR beta diversity and the percentage of naive T cells measured by flow cytometry. As age increased, observed TCR beta diversity per million T cells dropped in a roughly linear way, and a significant reduction was already evident by age roughly 40. Compared with the aged group, more naive CD4+ T cells, fewer expanded clones and increased TCR diversity were shown by the long-lived group, suggesting age selection. Estimates of total diversity based on one million sequenced T cells were considered lower bounds and underestimates.

Looking up the germline V gene (reference sequence) yields CDR1 DFQATT and CDR2 SNEGSKA. The V end gives up 5 bases and the J end 5 bases, leaving 8 bases in the junction not matched to a gene. Spanning cysteine to phenylalanine, the CDR3 consists of 14 amino acids. Of the read, only the CDR3 DNA is kept; its 42 bases are in frame from base 1. Systemically healthy Caucasian individuals from Russia, over 30 in total and aged about 6 to 95 years, were included as donors. Approximately 9.7 milliliters of peripheral blood were drawn from each donor into EDTA-treated Vacutainer tubes. Ficoll-Paque density-gradient centrifugation was used to isolate PBMCs, with at least 6 million obtained per sample. Total RNA was extracted from PBMCs with Trizol reagent, with at least 6 micrograms obtained per sample. For every donor, an aliquot of PBMCs went through flow cytometry to measure the percentages of naive CD45RAhigh/CD27high T cells.

Sequenced material: blood. This chain joins TRBV20-1 to TRBJ2-3; the central 9 bases match TRBD2. This TCR derives from a woman aged 25 to 39 in good health. The sequenced DNA: TGCAGTGCTGCCCGCGGGGGGGTCTTAGATACGCAGTATTTT. Its protein is CSAARGGVLDTQYF.